Listed below are T cell receptor beta chains from one sample, sequenced in a study of tumor-infiltrating lymphocytes in primary liver carcinoma. Using its own MiXCR run on the multiplex PCR reads, TCRdb lists one record per CDR3 protein. In the table there are 20,000 to 25,000 distinct CDR3 sequences, approximately 80% of which are singletons. Specimen: liver tumor tissue from sampling region 5. The source is a woman in her twenties or thirties with primary liver carcinoma and hepatitis B virus infection. Each CDR3 is given with its conserved first and last residue. D genes are given only for firm matches. The listing skips clone size in some rows; elsewhere it reads once, few, many or a size class.

d_call cdr3_length j_call clone_size v_call cdr3_aa cdr3_nt
TRBD1 10 TRBJ2-7 . TRBV7-9 CASSLTGPYF TGCGCCAGCAGCTTGACAGGGCCGTACTTC
. 20 TRBJ1-2 . TRBV4-3 CVSSHGEGRGRTATNCGYTF TGCGTCAGCAGCCATGGCGAAGGAAGGGGCAGGACCGCTACTAACTGTGGCTACACCTTC
. 15 TRBJ2-4 . TRBV4-2 CASSLGATYQNIRYF TGTGCCAGCAGCCTAGGCGCGACATATCAAAACATTCGGTACTTC
TRBD2 18 TRBJ2-7 . TRBV4-3 CASIRAVAGGHISYEQYF TGCGCCAGCATCCGAGCTGTGGCGGGGGGTCACATTAGCTACGAGCAGTACTTC
TRBD2 14 TRBJ2-7 . TRBV11-2 CASNLVSGSCEQYF TGTGCCAGTAACTTAGTAAGCGGGAGCTGCGAGCAGTACTTC
. 16 TRBJ1-2 . TRBV7-8 CASSFEGIGGGYDYIF TGTGCCAGCAGCTTCGAAGGGATAGGGGGTGGCTATGACTACATCTTC
. 15 TRBJ1-5 . TRBV28 CAGRAGGLGNQPQHF TGTGCCGGCAGGGCGGGGGGCCTAGGCAATCAGCCCCAGCATTTT
. 15 TRBJ2-5 . TRBV12-3/TRBV12-4 CPSSTNPGSEGTQYF TGTCCCAGCAGCACCAACCCCGGGAGCGAAGGGACCCAGTACTTC
. 16 TRBJ2-3 once TRBV11-3 CASSSGSGRGTDTRYF TGTGCCAGCAGCTCCGGGAGCGGGCGAGGCACAGATACACGGTATTTC
. 13 TRBJ1-1 . TRBV11-3 CASTHGRVTEAFF TGTGCCAGCACCCATGGCAGGGTTACTGAAGCTTTCTTT
. 16 TRBJ2-3 . TRBV4-3 CASSQGFEGARDTQYF TGCGCCAGCAGCCAAGGTTTTGAGGGAGCCAGGGATACGCAGTATTTT
. 17 TRBJ1-5 many TRBV12-3/TRBV12-4 CASSEATGPAGNQPQHF TGTGCCAGCAGTGAGGCAACAGGGCCGGCGGGCAATCAGCCCCAGCATTTT
. 12 TRBJ2-7 many TRBV11-2 CSSGLGPTEQYF TGTTCCAGCGGCTTAGGTCCCACCGAGCAGTACTTC
. 14 TRBJ2-5 . TRBV7-9 CASSIGGGQETQYF TGTGCCAGCAGCATCGGAGGTGGTCAAGAGACCCAGTACTTC
TRBD1 13 TRBJ2-2 . TRBV11-3 CTSSSYRGPELFF TGTACCAGCAGCTCCTACAGGGGGCCCGAGCTGTTTTTT
. 18 TRBJ2-1 few TRBV9 CASSGNPNAESSYNEQFF TGTGCCAGCAGCGGAAACCCTAACGCGGAGAGCTCCTACAATGAGCAGTTCTTC
. 18 TRBJ2-7 . TRBV4-3 CASSQSVTGDHISYEQYF TGTGCCAGCAGCCAATCTGTGACGGGGGATCACATTAGCTACGAGCAGTACTTC
. 14 TRBJ1-2 few TRBV28 CASSLRWGFYGYTF TGTGCCAGCAGTCTGCGATGGGGCTTCTATGGTTACACCTTC
. 13 TRBJ1-2 few TRBV28 CAGSQPPYYGYTF TGTGCCGGCAGTCAGCCTCCGTACTATGGCTACACCTTC
. 16 TRBJ2-6 . TRBV28 CASSLHSPPGSNVLTF TGTGCAAGCAGTTTACACAGTCCCCCTGGGTCCAACGTCCTGACTTTC
. 15 TRBJ2-2 . TRBV4-1 CASGQDPVATGELLF TGCGCCAGCGGCCAAGATCCAGTGGCGACCGGGGAGCTGCTTTTT
. 13 TRBJ2-2 . TRBV7-9 CASSLNRAGKLFF TGTGCCAGCAGCTTAAACAGGGCCGGGAAGCTGTTTTTT
. 12 TRBJ2-5 . TRBV29-1 CVGTLDQETQYF TGCGTCGGTACACTAGACCAAGAGACCCAGTACTTC
. 14 TRBJ2-5 . TRBV5-1 CASSLAANQETQHF TGTGCCAGCAGCTTGGCCGCGAACCAAGAGACCCAGCACTTC
TRBD2 14 TRBJ2-1 . TRBV28 CAASVGLRYNEQFF TGTGCCGCCAGTGTGGGACTAAGGTACAATGAGCAGTTCTTC
. 14 TRBJ1-6 . TRBV5-5 CASSLDFSNTPLHF TGTGCCAGCAGTTTGGACTTCAGTAATACACCCCTCCACTTT
. 14 TRBJ2-1 . TRBV10-3 CANSPTAIRDEQFF TGTGCCAACAGTCCCACGGCGATCCGGGATGAGCAATTCTTC
. 12 TRBJ2-5 . TRBV7-9 CTSSRGDVTQYF TGTACCAGCAGCCGAGGTGACGTAACCCAGTACTTC
. 15 TRBJ2-1 few TRBV11-2 CASSFDLVGSVEQFF TGTGCTAGCAGCTTCGACCTAGTAGGATCGGTTGAGCAGTTCTTC
. 15 TRBJ1-6 once TRBV28 CANSLFYRENSPFHF TGTGCCAACAGTTTGTTTTACAGGGAAAATTCACCCTTCCACTTT
. 15 TRBJ2-7 . TRBV6-5 CASSYNDSSSYEQYF TGTGCCAGCAGTTACAATGACAGCAGTTCCTACGAACAGTACTTC
. 14 TRBJ1-6 . TRBV28 CASSRLSGASPLQF TGTGCCAGCAGTAGACTATCCGGAGCTTCACCCCTTCAATTT
TRBD2 16 TRBJ2-3 . TRBV29-1 CSASRASGSRSDTRNF TGCAGCGCTTCCCGGGCTAGCGGGAGTAGATCAGATACGCGGAATTTT
TRBD2 17 TRBJ2-3 . TRBV11-2 CTSSHRGSGNLTNTQYF TGTACCAGCAGCCATCGAGGGAGCGGGAACCTCACAAATACGCAGTATTTT
. 16 TRBJ2-7 . TRBV9 CASSVGPSVARREQYF TGTGCCAGCAGTGTAGGACCCTCGGTAGCGAGACGGGAGCAGTACTTC
TRBD1 19 TRBJ2-1 . TRBV10-3 CAITKSKQGAKASYNEQFF TGTGCCATCACTAAGTCCAAACAGGGGGCAAAAGCCTCCTACAATGAGCAGTTCTTC
TRBD2 16 TRBJ2-1 once TRBV4-2 CANSQDGGGPYNEQFF TGCGCCAACAGCCAAGATGGCGGGGGGCCCTACAATGAGCAGTTCTTC
TRBD2 12 TRBJ2-1 many TRBV20-1 CSARTSGSEQFF TGCAGTGCACGGACTAGCGGGTCTGAGCAGTTCTTC
TRBD2 16 TRBJ2-1 . TRBV11-2 CASNTPLAGGYNEQFF TGTGCTAGCAACACCCCTCTAGCGGGAGGATACAATGAGCAGTTCTTC
TRBD1 18 TRBJ2-7 . TRBV4-2 CARCQERLGQGGPREQYF TGTGCCAGATGCCAGGAACGCCTAGGACAGGGGGGACCGCGCGAGCAGTACTTC